This TCR beta chain was found in a study of blood T cell repertoires in COVID-19. TCRdb's table, derived via immunoSEQ multiplex PCR, lists solely in-frame clones and lacks some. The sample lists 200,000 to 250,000 clones, 83% occurring once. The CDR3 covers 13 residues. CDR1 is SGHNT and CDR2 is YYREEE in the germline V gene (reference sequence). V lost 1 base and J lost 2, with 6 bases in between. Specimen: PBMCs or T cells enriched from blood (not recorded which). V is TRBV5-4 and J is TRBJ2-5; no clear D gene. The TCR comes from a woman aged 45-59 years who had been exposed to COVID-19. As DNA, the CDR3 is TGTGCCAGCAGCTTGAAGAGACAAGAGACCCAGTACTTC. Translation gives CASSLKRQETQYF.